This passage covers 12 T cell receptor beta chains from one sample sequenced in a study of tumor and adjacent non-tumor tissue in lung cancer. The library came from three nested PCR rounds adapted from ARM-PCR protocols. TCRdb re-called the multiplex PCR reads through MiXCR, storing one row per CDR3 protein. The sample has about 98,000 distinct CDR3 sequences, approximately 80% seen once; the top ten hold more than 30%. This sample's RNA came from whole unsorted tissue. The normal lung tissue was taken more than 3 cm from the tumor edge. Sequencing input: distant non-tumor lung tissue. The origin of the receptors is a man aged 55 to 70 with small cell lung cancer.

On this clonotype: The junction shows a germline mismatch at one end, possibly a read error. CDR3 in amino acids: CAISVTDRGLGYTF. CDR3 bases: TGTGCCATCAGCGTAACGGACAGGGGGCTGGGCTACACATTC. The chain employs TRBV10-3 and TRBJ1-2, with 11 positions matching TRBD1. The CDR3 has 14 amino acids. Germline values: CDR1 ENHRY, CDR2 SYGVKD.

This clonotype showed up just once. The V call is TRBV7-3, the J call TRBJ2-2; D is possibly TRBD1 (6 bases). Germline CDR1 reads SGHTA; CDR2 reads FQGTGA. V lost 10 bases, J lost 9 bases, and 24 bases lay in between. This CDR3 region has 15 residues. The CDR3 spells CANGAPDSPTWELFF. CDR3 DNA: TGTGCCAACGGCGCCCCGGACAGCCCTACCTGGGAGCTGTTTTTT.

The chain joins TRBV14 to TRBJ2-1; 8 bases align to TRBD1. This CDR3 contains 14 residues. Looked up from germline, CDR1 is SGHDN and CDR2 is FVKESK. V lost 8 bases to trimming and J lost 7 bases; unmatched junction nucleotides: 10. CDR3 sequence (DNA): TGTGCCAGCGGACGGGACAGGTTTATGAATGAGCAGTTCTTC. Residues: CASGRDRFMNEQFF.

The chain combines TRBV2 with TRBJ2-5; D remains ambiguous. V was pared by 1 base and J by 5 bases, with 11 bases between. The CDR3 length is 14 residues. Looked up from germline, CDR1 is SNHLY and CDR2 is FYNNEI. The CDR3 nucleotides read TGTGCCAGCAGTGAAGGCCACGGTGAGGAGACCCAGTACTTC. Protein sequence: CASSEGHGEETQYF.

The chain uses TRBV9 and TRBJ2-5, with D unresolved. The V and J ends lost 0 bases and 5 bases respectively, with 8 bases between them. Germline CDR1 is SGDLS and CDR2 is YYNGEE. This CDR3 region has 13 residues. CDR3: CASSVDGRETQYF. Written as DNA, the CDR3 is TGTGCCAGCAGCGTAGACGGCAGGGAGACCCAGTACTTC. Based on the CDR3 plus reference TRBV9 and TRBJ2-5, the full variable domain is DSGVTQTPKHLITATGQRVTLRCSPRSGDLSVYWYQQSLDQGLQFLIQYYNGEERAKGNILERFSAQQFPDLHSELNLSSLELGDSALYFCASSVDGRETQYFGPGTRLLVL.

This clonotype was observed a single time. The conserved final phenylalanine or tryptophan is absent from the CDR3, which likely points to a read error. The DNA is left out, because the CDR3 cannot be placed on it with certainty; the CDR3 is given as TCRdb lists it. V usage is TRBV6-6 and J usage is TRBJ1-5; TRBD1 was called by the table and not checked on the DNA. Germline values: CDR1 MNHNY, CDR2 SVGAGI (reference sequence). The CDR3 length is 16 residues, termini included. CDR3 protein: CASSYSGGQGNQPRHL.

This clonotype was observed a single time. Likely a read error: the CDR3 ends without its conserved phenylalanine or tryptophan. V is TRBV4-1 and J is TRBJ2-5; D gene unclear. Germline CDR1 reads MGHRA; CDR2 reads YSYEKL. The CDR3 runs 14 residues. The CDR3 region is CASSQDVGQETQYS. The CDR3 DNA sequence: TGCGCCAGCAGTCAAGACGTTGGCCAAGAGACCCAGTACTCC.

Regarding this clonotype: A much bigger clone sits one base away, suggesting this may be a read error. This rearrangement joins TRBV20-1 to TRBJ1-3, with D unresolved. V shed 3 bases and J shed 4 bases, with 16 bases lying between them. This CDR3 is built from 15 residues. Germline V gives CDR1 DFQATT, CDR2 SNEGSKA (reference sequence). CDR3 loop: CSASSDISGGNTIYF. The CDR3 nucleotides are TGCAGTGCTAGCTCTGACATCAGCGGAGGAAACACCATATATTTT.

The rearrangement links TRBV5-6 to TRBJ2-3; TRBD1 might be the D (5 bases). The DNA end favors TRBJ1-5, so the J call may be wrong. The germline gives CDR1 SGHDT, CDR2 YYEEEE. The CDR3 contains 15 residues. CDR3 loop: CASSLGRRNTDTQHF. The DNA of the CDR3 is TGTGCCAGCAGCCTGGGACGGAGGAACACGGATACGCAGCATTTT.

To note about this clonotype: The conserved phenylalanine or tryptophan is not found at the CDR3 terminus, so this likely reflects a read error. The DNA is left out, because the CDR3 cannot be placed on it with certainty; the CDR3 is given as TCRdb lists it. This rearrangement joins TRBV30 to TRBJ2-7; the listed D gene, TRBD2, was not tested against the DNA. Germline V CDR1 and CDR2: GTSNPN, SVGIG (reference sequence). The CDR3 contains 13 residues when both ends are counted. This CDR3 reads CASMKTGTSLLRT.

With regard to this clonotype: The junction shows a germline mismatch at one end, possibly a read error. The V and J genes are TRBV6-6 and TRBJ2-2, with D possibly being TRBD2 (5 bases). The CDR3 runs 13 residues. Germline loops: CDR1 MNHNY, CDR2 SVGAGI (reference sequence). The CDR3 bases are TGTGCCAGCAGTAGCTCGAACACCGGGGAGCTATTATTT. Encoded protein: CASSSSNTGELLF.

Concerning this clonotype: The CDR3 does not end in the conserved phenylalanine or tryptophan, so this is likely a read error. The chain couples TRBV4-1 to TRBJ2-2; 8 positions match TRBD2. CDR1 is MGHRA, CDR2 YSYEKL, per germline. Trimming took 5 bases from V and 5 from J; bases not matched to a gene: 7. CDR3 length equals 15 residues. CDR3 DNA sequence: TGCGCCAGCAGCAGCGGGGGAGCCTATACCGGGGAGCTGTTTCTT. Translated, it gives CASSSGGAYTGELFL.